The source of this T cell receptor (beta chain) is a study of T cells after yellow fever vaccination. By 5'RACE template switching, TCR cDNA was produced, with a universal primer site and UMIs added in the process. MiXCR was run by TCRdb on the 5' RACE reads, yielding one entry per CDR3 protein. The sample has more than 110,000 distinct CDR3 sequences, under 8% seen once. This clonotype showed up many times. Its antigen remains unidentified. Study results and limitations: Though it reached lower strength, the secondary response hit its peak faster, day 5 versus 15. Most primary-vaccination clones reappeared after the booster (less than 98% CD4, about 88% CD8).

V dropped 0 bases and J dropped 6; count of bases not matched to a gene: 8. Germline V gene data show CDR1 as SGDLS and CDR2 as YYNGEE. The CDR3 is made up of 16 amino acids. The chain carries TRBV9 and TRBJ2-3; 9 bases are a match to TRBD2. The sequencing used CD4+ T cells sorted from PBMCs, collected 10 days after the yellow fever booster vaccination. This TCR was recovered from a young man who received the YFV17D yellow fever vaccine. The CDR3, as DNA: TGTGCCAGCAGCGTAGCAGTTAGCGGGAGTGGTGATACGCAGTATTTT. Its translation: CASSVAVSGSGDTQYF.